Detailed here is one T cell receptor beta chain. The sample belongs to a study of control samples from healthy donors and cancer patients. CDR1 is SGHNT and CDR2 is YENEEA in the germline V gene. There are 15 residues in the CDR3. V shed 4 bases and J shed 5 bases, with 15 bases lying between them. Profiled with immunoSEQ multiplex PCR; TCRdb holds only in-frame clones, not every one. Here the sample spans just under 100,000 clones, 85% to 95% being singletons. The material sequenced was blood. The chain recombines TRBV11-3 with TRBJ2-1, with D maybe TRBD2 (5 bases). The receptor comes from a man aged 18 to 29 in good health. The CDR3 here is CASSSPTGRDNEQFF. CDR3 DNA sequence: TGTGCCAGCAGCTCACCGACGGGAAGGGACAATGAGCAGTTCTTC.